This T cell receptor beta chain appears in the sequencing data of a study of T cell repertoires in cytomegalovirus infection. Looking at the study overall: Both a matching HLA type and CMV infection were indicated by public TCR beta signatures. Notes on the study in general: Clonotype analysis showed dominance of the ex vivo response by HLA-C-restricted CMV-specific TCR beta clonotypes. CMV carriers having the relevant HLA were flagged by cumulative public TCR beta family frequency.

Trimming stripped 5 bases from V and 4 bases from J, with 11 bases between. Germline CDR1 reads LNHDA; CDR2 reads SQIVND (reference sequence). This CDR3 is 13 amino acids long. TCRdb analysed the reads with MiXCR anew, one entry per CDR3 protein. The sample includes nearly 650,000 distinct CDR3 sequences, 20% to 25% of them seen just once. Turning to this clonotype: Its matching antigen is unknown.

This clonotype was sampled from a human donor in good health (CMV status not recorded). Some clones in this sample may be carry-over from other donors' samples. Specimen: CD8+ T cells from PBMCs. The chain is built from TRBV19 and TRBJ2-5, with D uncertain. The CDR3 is CASSRAAGETQYF. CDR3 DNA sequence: TGTGCCAGTAGTCGTGCCGCTGGAGAGACCCAGTACTTC.